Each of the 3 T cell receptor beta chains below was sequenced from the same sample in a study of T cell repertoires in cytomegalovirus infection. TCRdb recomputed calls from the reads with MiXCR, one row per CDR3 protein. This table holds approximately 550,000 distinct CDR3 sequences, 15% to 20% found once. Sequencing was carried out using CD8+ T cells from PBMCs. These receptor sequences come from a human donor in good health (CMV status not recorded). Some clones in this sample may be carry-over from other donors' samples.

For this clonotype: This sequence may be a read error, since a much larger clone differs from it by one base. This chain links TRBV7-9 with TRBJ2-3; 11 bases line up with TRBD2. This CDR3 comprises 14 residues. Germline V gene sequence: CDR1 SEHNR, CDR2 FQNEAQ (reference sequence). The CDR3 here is CPSIISGGAPTQYF. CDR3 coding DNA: TGTCCCAGCATTATTAGCGGGGGGGCCCCTACGCAGTATTTT.

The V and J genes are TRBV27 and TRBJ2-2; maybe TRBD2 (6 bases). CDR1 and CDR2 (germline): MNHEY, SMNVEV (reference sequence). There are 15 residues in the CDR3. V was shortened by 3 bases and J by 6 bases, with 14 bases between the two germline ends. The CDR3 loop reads CASSLGRRGAGELFF. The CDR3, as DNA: TGTGCCAGCAGTTTGGGTCGGCGGGGAGCCGGGGAGCTGTTTTTT.

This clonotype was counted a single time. The CDR3: CASSLLRGQGAYGYTF. The CDR3 nucleotides are TGTGCCAGCAGTCTCTTGAGGGGACAGGGGGCATATGGCTACACCTTC. The chain couples TRBV28 to TRBJ1-2, with 12 bases matching TRBD1. CDR1 is MDHEN and CDR2 is SYDVKM in the germline V gene. The CDR3 spans 16 residues. Germline trimming cut 5 bases from V and 5 bases from J; bases unmatched to any gene: 9.